This T cell receptor beta chain was documented in a study of blood T cell repertoires in COVID-19. Background on the study: Researchers got acute and convalescent COVID-19 samples from the United States, Italy and Spain. From T cells, B-cell-depleted T cells, or PBMCs came the material, which was cDNA or gDNA.

The method was immunoSEQ multiplex PCR; TCRdb's version includes in-frame clones alone and lacks a portion of them. The repertoire holds around 65,000 clones, with 82% as singletons. The CDR3 consists of 16 residues. Unmatched junction bases numbered 10, after V lost 4 bases and J lost 9 bases. Per germline, CDR1 SNHLY and CDR2 FYNNEI. This clonotype originated in a human donor in a cohort sampled during active COVID-19. Sequencing was carried out using peripheral blood. The chain recombines TRBV2 with TRBJ2-1; 12 nucleotides align to TRBD2. This CDR3 is CASSAPGTSGRGEQFF. In DNA, the CDR3 is TGTGCCAGCAGTGCTCCCGGGACTAGCGGGCGAGGTGAGCAGTTCTTC.